The rows below give T cell receptor beta chains drawn from one sample of a study of blood T cell repertoires in COVID-19. Data came from immunoSEQ multiplex PCR; TCRdb stores just in-frame clones and leaves some out. The sample records 200,000 to 250,000 clones, around nine tenths being singletons. Sequencing was done on a sample of PBMCs or T cells enriched from blood (not recorded which). These receptors came from a woman aged 30 to 39 who had been exposed to COVID-19. Both conserved end residues are part of each CDR3. A D gene is named only where the DNA matches it firmly. Only part of the rows carry a size: once, few, many, or a class if the clone is expanded.

>TRBV5-1|TRBD1|TRBJ1-5|-
TGCGCCAGCAGCCAGACACCGGGACAGGGGGGGAATCAGCCCCAGCATTTT
CASSQTPGQGGNQPQHF
>TRBV5-4|-|TRBJ2-5|-
TGTGCCAGCAGCTTGGGGCCCGGGGGCCAAGAGACCCAGTACTTC
CASSLGPGGQETQYF
>TRBV10-3|-|TRBJ2-3|-
TGTGCCATCAGTTTTGGACTGAACACAGATACGCAGTATTTT
CAISFGLNTDTQYF
>TRBV5-1|-|TRBJ2-3|-
TGCGCCAGCAGCTTGAGGCCAGGTCAAGAAGCAGATACGCAGTATTTT
CASSLRPGQEADTQYF
>TRBV3-1/TRBV3-2|-|TRBJ1-4|once
TGTGCCAGCAGCCCAACACTCATACGGGGGTCAACTAATGAAAAACTGTTTTTT
CASSPTLIRGSTNEKLFF
>TRBV18|TRBD1|TRBJ1-2|-
TGTGCCAGCTCACGACTCGAGACAGGGGTTGTTGGCTACACCTTC
CASSRLETGVVGYTF
>TRBV5-1|TRBD1|TRBJ2-7|once
TGCGCCAGCAGCTCACCGGGACAGGGCTACGAGCAGTACTTC
CASSSPGQGYEQYF
>TRBV19|TRBD1|TRBJ1-5|once
TGTGCCAGTAGTAGGGGTCCCCCGACAGGGACCAATCAGCCCCAGCATTTT
CASSRGPPTGTNQPQHF
>TRBV7-9|-|TRBJ2-7|once
TGTGCCAGCAGCTTAAAGAGGGGGTGGGATGACGAGCAGTACTTC
CASSLKRGWDDEQYF
>TRBV5-5|-|TRBJ2-7|-
TGTGCCAGCAGCTACCCACGAGGGAGGCAGTACTTC
CASSYPRGRQYF
>TRBV19|TRBD1|TRBJ2-4|-
TGTGCCAGTAGTATAGACGCAGGGGGCCCCAAAAACATTCAGTACTTC
CASSIDAGGPKNIQYF
>TRBV7-3|-|TRBJ1-2|-
TGTGCCAGCAGCAACCAACGACCTTGGACACGGGTGGGCTACACCTTC
CASSNQRPWTRVGYTF
>TRBV4-2|-|TRBJ2-5|-
TGTGCCAGCAGCCAAGTCCTTAACGGGGGAAAAGAGACCCAGTACTTC
CASSQVLNGGKETQYF
>TRBV5-5|TRBD1|TRBJ2-7|-
TGTGCCAGCAGCTGGGAAGGACAGGGGGCCTACGAGCAGTACTTC
CASSWEGQGAYEQYF
>TRBV5-1|TRBD2|TRBJ2-7|once
TGCGCCAGCAGCCCCGTAGCGGGAGGGCCGTACGAGCAGTACTTC
CASSPVAGGPYEQYF
>TRBV27|-|TRBJ2-5|-
TGTGCCAGCAGCAAATACCAAGAGACCCAGTACTTC
CASSKYQETQYF
>TRBV5-4|TRBD2|TRBJ2-7|few
TGTGCCAGCAGTACCGGGACTAGCTACGAGCAGTACTTC
CASSTGTSYEQYF
>TRBV29-1|TRBD1|TRBJ1-1|-
TGCAGCGTTCGGACAGGGTGGGGCACTGAAGCTTTCTTT
CSVRTGWGTEAFF
>TRBV28|-|TRBJ2-7|-
TGTGCCAGCGTATCCTTTCCCTACGAGCAGTACTTC
CASVSFPYEQYF
>TRBV7-2|-|TRBJ1-1|-
TGTGCCAGCAGCCCGACGAGCGGACTGAACACTGAAGCTTTCTTT
CASSPTSGLNTEAFF
>TRBV28|-|TRBJ2-3|-
TGTGCCAGCAGTCCCCCACACGGCACAGATACGCAGTATTTT
CASSPPHGTDTQYF
>TRBV5-1|TRBD1|TRBJ1-1|-
TGCGCCAGCAGCTTGGGGGACAGGGCCTTGAACACTGAAGCTTTCTTT
CASSLGDRALNTEAFF
>TRBV11-2|-|TRBJ1-2|-
TGTGCCAGCAGCCCTAGCGGCCGGGCTCCGGCTGGCTACACCTTC
CASSPSGRAPAGYTF
>TRBV6-5|-|TRBJ2-1|-
TGTGCCAGCAGTTACCATTCGTACAATTCGAAGTTCTTC
CASSYHSYNSKFF
>TRBV30|-|TRBJ1-1|-
TGTGCCTGGAGTGGAGGGGGTGGTGAAGCTTTCTTT
CAWSGGGGEAFF
>TRBV3-1/TRBV3-2|-|TRBJ2-6|once
TGTGCCAGCAGCCAAGATCAGGGGGGCCCTGGGGCCAACGTCCTGACTTTC
CASSQDQGGPGANVLTF
>TRBV10-3|-|TRBJ1-5|-
TGTGCCATCAGTGAGTCGAATGGCCAGCCCCAGCATTTT
CAISESNGQPQHF
>TRBV28|-|TRBJ1-2|-
TGTGCCAGCATCTCCGGGACAAATGGCTACACCTTC
CASISGTNGYTF
>TRBV6-5|TRBD1|TRBJ2-1|-
TGTGCCAGCACCAGACAGGGCCGGGAGCAGTTCTTC
CASTRQGREQFF
>TRBV10-3|TRBD1|TRBJ2-2|-
TGTGCCATCAGCCGGGACAGGAACACCGGGGAGCTGTTTTTT
CAISRDRNTGELFF
>TRBV14|TRBD2|TRBJ2-3|-
TGTGCCAGCAGCCGCACAAGCGGGATCGCGCAGTATTTT
CASSRTSGIAQYF
>TRBV4-1|-|TRBJ1-4|few
TGCGCCAGCAGCCAAGATTCAGGGGAAAAACTGTTTTTT
CASSQDSGEKLFF
>TRBV5-1|TRBD1|TRBJ2-7|-
TGCGCCAGCAGTTTGGACAGGTCCTACGAGCAGTACTTC
CASSLDRSYEQYF
>TRBV28|TRBD1|TRBJ1-1|-
TGTGCCAGCAGCCGGGTCACAGGGGCCTTCACTGAAGCTTTCTTT
CASSRVTGAFTEAFF
>TRBV5-1|TRBD2|TRBJ2-5|-
TGCGCCAGCAGCTTGGAGCCTAGCGGGAGTGGCCAGTACTTC
CASSLEPSGSGQYF
>TRBV19|TRBD1|TRBJ1-2|-
TGTGCCAGTACCCGGGACAGCAGCGCTGGCTACACCTTC
CASTRDSSAGYTF
>TRBV4-1|TRBD2|TRBJ2-2|few
TGCGCCAGCATGGCGTTAGTTCTAGCGGGAGGTCCCGGGGAGCTGTTTTTT
CASMALVLAGGPGELFF
>TRBV6-1|-|TRBJ2-7|-
TGTGCCAGCAGTGAAGGTGACAGCTCCTACGAGCAGTACTTC
CASSEGDSSYEQYF
>TRBV3-1/TRBV3-2|-|TRBJ2-2|once
TGTGCCAGCAGCCAGATAGGACAGATCGGCACCGGGGAGCTGTTTTTT
CASSQIGQIGTGELFF
>TRBV5-5|-|TRBJ1-2|-
TGTGCCAGCAGGGAGGACTTCGTTCTACCCCATGGCTACACCTTC
CASREDFVLPHGYTF
>TRBV4-1|TRBD1|TRBJ1-4|once
TGCGCCAGCAGCCCCCCCGGGACAGGGACTTCAACTAATGAAAAACTGTTTTTT
CASSPPGTGTSTNEKLFF
>TRBV4-2|-|TRBJ1-4|-
TGTGCCAGCAGCCAAGCTTTCGGACAGCCAACTAATGAAAAACTGTTTTTT
CASSQAFGQPTNEKLFF
>TRBV27|TRBD1|TRBJ2-7|-
TGTGCCAGCAGTTTCGTTGGGGGACAGTCGGACGAGCAGTACTTC
CASSFVGGQSDEQYF
>TRBV5-1|-|TRBJ2-5|-
TGCGCCAGCAGAGGGGGGACCCAGTACTTC
CASRGGTQYF
>TRBV28|TRBD2|TRBJ2-3|-
TGTGCCAGCAGTACTAGCGCCCGCACAGATACGCAGTATTTT
CASSTSARTDTQYF
>TRBV4-2|-|TRBJ1-2|-
TGTGCCAGCAGCCAAGAGGAGGGCAGGGATCCTTCCTTGTATGGCTACACCTTC
CASSQEEGRDPSLYGYTF
>TRBV5-5|TRBD2|TRBJ2-3|once
TGTGCCAGCGATCAACTTGGACTAGCGGGACTTTCGAGCACAGATACGCAGTATTTT
CASDQLGLAGLSSTDTQYF
>TRBV5-1|TRBD2|TRBJ2-7|-
TGCGCCAGCAGCCTGACTAGCGGGAGTTCGAAGTGGTCCTACGAGCAGTACTTC
CASSLTSGSSKWSYEQYF
>TRBV12-3/TRBV12-4|TRBD1|TRBJ1-2|few
TGTGCCAGCAGTACAGGGGTTCTCGGCTACACCTTC
CASSTGVLGYTF
>TRBV24-1|TRBD1|TRBJ2-2|-
TGTGCCACCCAACAGGGGGCGCACACCGGGGAGCTGTTTTTT
CATQQGAHTGELFF
>TRBV5-1|TRBD1|TRBJ2-5|-
TGCGCCAGCAGGGGGACAGGACAAGAGACCCAGTACTTC
CASRGTGQETQYF